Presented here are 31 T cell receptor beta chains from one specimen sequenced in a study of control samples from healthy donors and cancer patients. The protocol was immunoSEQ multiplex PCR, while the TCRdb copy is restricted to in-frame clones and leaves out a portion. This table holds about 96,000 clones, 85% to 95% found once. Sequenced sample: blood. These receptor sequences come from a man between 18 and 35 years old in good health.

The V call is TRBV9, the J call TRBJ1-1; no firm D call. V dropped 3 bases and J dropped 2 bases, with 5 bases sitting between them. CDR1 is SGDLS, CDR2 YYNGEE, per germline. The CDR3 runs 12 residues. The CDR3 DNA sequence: TGTGCCAGCAGCGGGGAAAACACTGAAGCTTTCTTT. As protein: CASSGENTEAFF. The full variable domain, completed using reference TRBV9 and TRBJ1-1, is DSGVTQTPKHLITATGQRVTLRCSPRSGDLSVYWYQQSLDQGLQFLIQYYNGEERAKGNILERFSAQQFPDLHSELNLSSLELGDSALYFCASSGENTEAFFGQGTRLTVV.

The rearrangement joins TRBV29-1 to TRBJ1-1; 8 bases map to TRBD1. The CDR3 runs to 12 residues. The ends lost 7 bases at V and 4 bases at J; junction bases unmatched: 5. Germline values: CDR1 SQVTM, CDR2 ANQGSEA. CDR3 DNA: TGCAGCGGCCAGGGGGCGAGCACTGAAGCTTTCTTT. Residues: CSGQGASTEAFF.

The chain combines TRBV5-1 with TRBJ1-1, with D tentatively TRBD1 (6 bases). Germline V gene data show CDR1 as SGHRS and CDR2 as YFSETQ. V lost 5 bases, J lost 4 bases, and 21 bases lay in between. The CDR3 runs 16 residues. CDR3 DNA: TGCGCCAGCAGTACAGGGTTGTTCCAAGGGTTCACTGAAGCTTTCTTT. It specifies CASSTGLFQGFTEAFF.

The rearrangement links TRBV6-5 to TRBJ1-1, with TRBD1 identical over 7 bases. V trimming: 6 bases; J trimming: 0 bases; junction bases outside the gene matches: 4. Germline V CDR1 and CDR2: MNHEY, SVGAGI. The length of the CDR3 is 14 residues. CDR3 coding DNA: TGTGCCAGCAGGTCAGGGGGGTTGAACACTGAAGCTTTCTTT. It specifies CASRSGGLNTEAFF.

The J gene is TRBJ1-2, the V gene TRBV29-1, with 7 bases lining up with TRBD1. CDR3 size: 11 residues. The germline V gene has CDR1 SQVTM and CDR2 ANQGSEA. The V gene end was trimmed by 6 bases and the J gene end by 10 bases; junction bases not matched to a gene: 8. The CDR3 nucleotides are TGCAGCGTCCCACAGGGGCCAAACTACACCTTC. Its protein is CSVPQGPNYTF.

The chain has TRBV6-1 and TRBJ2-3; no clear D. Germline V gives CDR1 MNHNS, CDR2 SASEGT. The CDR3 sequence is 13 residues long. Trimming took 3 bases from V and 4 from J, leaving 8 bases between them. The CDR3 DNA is TGTGCCAGCAGTGAGTATAGTTCAGATACGCAGTATTTT. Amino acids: CASSEYSSDTQYF.

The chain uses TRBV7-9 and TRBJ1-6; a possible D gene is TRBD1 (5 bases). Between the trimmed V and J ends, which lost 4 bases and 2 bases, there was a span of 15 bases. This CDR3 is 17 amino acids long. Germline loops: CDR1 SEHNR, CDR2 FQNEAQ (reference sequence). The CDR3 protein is CASSSEPRDPYNSPLHF. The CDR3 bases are TGTGCCAGCAGCTCGGAACCCAGGGATCCCTATAATTCACCCCTCCACTTT.

CDR3: CASSQPGRTEAFF. The CDR3 DNA sequence: TGTGCCAGCAGCCAGCCGGGGCGGACTGAAGCTTTCTTT. V is TRBV3-1 (or the pseudogene TRBV3-2) and J is TRBJ1-1, with a tentative D call TRBD1 (5 bases). Per the germline V gene, CDR1 is LGHDT and CDR2 is YNNKEL (reference sequence). Trimming removed 3 bases from V and 5 bases from J, with 10 bases in between. The CDR3 runs 13 residues.

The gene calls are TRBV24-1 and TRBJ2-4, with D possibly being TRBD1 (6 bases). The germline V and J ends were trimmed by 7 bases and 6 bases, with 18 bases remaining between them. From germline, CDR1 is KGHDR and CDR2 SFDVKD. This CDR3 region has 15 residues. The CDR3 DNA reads TGTGCCACCAGAGTCAGGGGTCTCATTTTAAACATTCAGTACTTC. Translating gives CATRVRGLILNIQYF.

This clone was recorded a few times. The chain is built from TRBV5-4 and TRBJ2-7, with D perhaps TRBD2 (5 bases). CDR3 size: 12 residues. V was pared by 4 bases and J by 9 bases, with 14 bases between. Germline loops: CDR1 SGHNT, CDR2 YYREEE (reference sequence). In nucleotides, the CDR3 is TGTGCCAGCAGCGGAACAAAGAGGGTGCAGTACTTC. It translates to CASSGTKRVQYF.

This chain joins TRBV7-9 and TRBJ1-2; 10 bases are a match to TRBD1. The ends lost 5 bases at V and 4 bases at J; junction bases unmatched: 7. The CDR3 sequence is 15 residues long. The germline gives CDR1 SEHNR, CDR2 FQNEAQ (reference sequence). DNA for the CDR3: TGTGCCAGCAGCGTCACCCGGGACAGGGGCTATGGCTACACCTTC. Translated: CASSVTRDRGYGYTF.

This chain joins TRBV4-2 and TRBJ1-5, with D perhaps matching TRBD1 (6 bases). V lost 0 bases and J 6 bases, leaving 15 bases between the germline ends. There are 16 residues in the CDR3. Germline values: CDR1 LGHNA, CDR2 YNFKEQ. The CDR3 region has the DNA TGTGCCAGCAGCCAAGAAGGCGGGGGGGCTGGTCAGCCCCAGCATTTT. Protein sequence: CASSQEGGGAGQPQHF.

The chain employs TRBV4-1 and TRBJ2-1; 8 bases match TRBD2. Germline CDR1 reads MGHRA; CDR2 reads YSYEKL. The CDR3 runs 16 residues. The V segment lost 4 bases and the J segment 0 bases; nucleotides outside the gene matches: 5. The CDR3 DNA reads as TGCGCCAGCAGCCCTCTAGCGGGTCTCTCCTACAATGAGCAGTTCTTC. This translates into CASSPLAGLSYNEQFF.

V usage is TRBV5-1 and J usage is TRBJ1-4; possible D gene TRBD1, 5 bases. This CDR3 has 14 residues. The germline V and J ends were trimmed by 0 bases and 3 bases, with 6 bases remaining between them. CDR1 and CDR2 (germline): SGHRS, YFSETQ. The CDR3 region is CASSLGGANEKLFF. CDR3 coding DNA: TGCGCCAGCAGCTTGGGAGGGGCTAATGAAAAACTGTTTTTT. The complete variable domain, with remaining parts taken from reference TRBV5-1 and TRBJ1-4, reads KAGVTQTPRYLIKTRGQQVTLSCSPISGHRSVSWYQQTPGQGLQFLFEYFSETQRNKGNFPGRFSGRQFSNSRSEMNVSTLELGDSALYLCASSLGGANEKLFFGSGTQLSVL.

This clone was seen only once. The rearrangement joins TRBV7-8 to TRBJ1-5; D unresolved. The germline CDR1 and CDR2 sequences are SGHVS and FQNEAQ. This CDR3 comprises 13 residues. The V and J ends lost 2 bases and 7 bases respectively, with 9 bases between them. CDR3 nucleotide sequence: TGTGCCAGCAGCTTATCAGAGGGCCAGCCCCAGCATTTT. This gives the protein CASSLSEGQPQHF.

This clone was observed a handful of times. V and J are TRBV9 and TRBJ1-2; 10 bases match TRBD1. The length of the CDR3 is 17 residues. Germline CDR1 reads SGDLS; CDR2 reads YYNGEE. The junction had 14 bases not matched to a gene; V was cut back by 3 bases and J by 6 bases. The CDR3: CASSASGTGVSLDGYTF. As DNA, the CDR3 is TGTGCCAGCAGCGCCTCCGGGACAGGGGTATCTCTCGATGGCTACACCTTC.

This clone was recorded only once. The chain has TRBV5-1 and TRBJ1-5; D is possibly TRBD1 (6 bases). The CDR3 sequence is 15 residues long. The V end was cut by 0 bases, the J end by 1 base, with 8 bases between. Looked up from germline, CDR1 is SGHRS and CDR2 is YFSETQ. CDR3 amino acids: CASSLGGLSNQPQHF. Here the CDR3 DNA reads TGCGCCAGCAGCTTGGGGGGGCTAAGCAATCAGCCCCAGCATTTT.

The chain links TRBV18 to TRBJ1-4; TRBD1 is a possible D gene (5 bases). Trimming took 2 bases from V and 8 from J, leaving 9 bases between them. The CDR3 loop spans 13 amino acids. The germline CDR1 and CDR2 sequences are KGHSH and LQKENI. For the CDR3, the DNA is TGTGCCAGCTCACCATCACAGGCCGAAAAACTGTTTTTT. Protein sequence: CASSPSQAEKLFF.

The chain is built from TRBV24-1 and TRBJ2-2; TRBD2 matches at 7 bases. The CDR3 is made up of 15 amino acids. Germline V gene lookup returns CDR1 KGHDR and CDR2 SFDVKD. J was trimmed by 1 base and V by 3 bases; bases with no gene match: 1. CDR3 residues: CATSDPGGNTGELFF. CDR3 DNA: TGTGCCACCAGTGATCCGGGGGGGAACACCGGGGAGCTGTTTTTT.

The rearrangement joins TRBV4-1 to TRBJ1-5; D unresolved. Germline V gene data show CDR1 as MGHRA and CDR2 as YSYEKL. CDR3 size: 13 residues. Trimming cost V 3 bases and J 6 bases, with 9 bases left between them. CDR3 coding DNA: TGCGCCAGCAGCCACCTGAGCGGTCAGCCCCAGCATTTT. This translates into CASSHLSGQPQHF.

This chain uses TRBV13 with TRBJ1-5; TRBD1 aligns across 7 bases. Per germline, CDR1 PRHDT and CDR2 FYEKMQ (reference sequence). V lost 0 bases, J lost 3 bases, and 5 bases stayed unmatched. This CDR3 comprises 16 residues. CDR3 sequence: CASSLGLGQLNQPQHF. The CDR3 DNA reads TGTGCCAGCAGCTTAGGGCTGGGACAGCTCAATCAGCCCCAGCATTTT. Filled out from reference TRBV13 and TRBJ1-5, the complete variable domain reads AAGVIQSPRHLIKEKRETATLKCYPIPRHDTVYWYQQGPGQDPQFLISFYEKMQSDKGSIPDRFSAQQFSDYHSELNMSSLELGDSALYFCASSLGLGQLNQPQHFGDGTRLSIL.

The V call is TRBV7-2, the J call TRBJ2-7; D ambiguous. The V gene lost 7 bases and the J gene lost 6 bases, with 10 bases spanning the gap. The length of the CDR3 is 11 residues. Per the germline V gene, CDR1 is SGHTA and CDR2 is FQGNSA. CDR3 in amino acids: CASTQWGEQYF. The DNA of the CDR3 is TGTGCCAGCACCCAGTGGGGCGAGCAGTACTTC.

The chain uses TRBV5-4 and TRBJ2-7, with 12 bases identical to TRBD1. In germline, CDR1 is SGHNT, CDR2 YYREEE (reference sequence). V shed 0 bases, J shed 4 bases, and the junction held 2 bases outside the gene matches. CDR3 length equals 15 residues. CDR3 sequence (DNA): TGTGCCAGCAGCTTGGGGGGACAGGGGGCGTACGAGCAGTACTTC. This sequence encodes CASSLGGQGAYEQYF.

The CDR3 DNA is TGTGCCAGCAGTTACGGGGGAAACTATGGCTACACCTTC. Its protein product is CASSYGGNYGYTF. The chain combines TRBV6-5 with TRBJ1-2; weak D call: TRBD1 (5 bases). The CDR3 loop spans 13 amino acids. V was shortened by 2 bases and J by 2 bases, with 6 bases between the two germline ends. The V gene's germline CDR1 is MNHEY and CDR2 SVGAGI.

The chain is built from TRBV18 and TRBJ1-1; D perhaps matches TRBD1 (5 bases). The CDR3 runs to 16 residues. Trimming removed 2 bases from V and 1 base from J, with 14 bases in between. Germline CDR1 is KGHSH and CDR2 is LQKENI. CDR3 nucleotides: TGTGCCAGCTCACCAGCAAACAGGTTGCGGAACACTGAAGCTTTCTTT. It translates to CASSPANRLRNTEAFF.

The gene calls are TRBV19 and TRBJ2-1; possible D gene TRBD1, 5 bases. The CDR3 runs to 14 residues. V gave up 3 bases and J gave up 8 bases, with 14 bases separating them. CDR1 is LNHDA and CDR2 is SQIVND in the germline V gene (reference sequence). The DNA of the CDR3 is TGTGCCAGTAGTATCCTTGGCCAACAGGATGAGCAGTTCTTC. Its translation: CASSILGQQDEQFF. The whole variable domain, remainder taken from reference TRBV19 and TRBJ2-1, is DGGITQSPKYLFRKEGQNVTLSCEQNLNHDAMYWYRQDPGQGLRLIYYSQIVNDFQKGDIAEGYSVSREKKESFPLTVTSAQKNPTAFYLCASSILGQQDEQFFGPGTRLTVL.

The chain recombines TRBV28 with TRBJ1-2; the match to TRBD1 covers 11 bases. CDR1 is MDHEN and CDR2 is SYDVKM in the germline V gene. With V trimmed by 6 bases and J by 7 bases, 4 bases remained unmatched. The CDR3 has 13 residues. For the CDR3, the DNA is TGTGCCAGCAGACCGGGACAGGGGGGTGGCTACACCTTC. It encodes CASRPGQGGGYTF.

CDR3: CAWSVADNQPQHF. Here the CDR3 DNA reads TGTGCCTGGAGTGTAGCCGACAATCAGCCCCAGCATTTT. This rearrangement joins TRBV30 to TRBJ1-5; D gene ambiguous. CDR3 size: 13 residues. CDR1 is GTSNPN and CDR2 is SVGIG in the germline V gene (reference sequence). V dropped 0 bases and J dropped 3 bases, with 6 bases sitting between them.

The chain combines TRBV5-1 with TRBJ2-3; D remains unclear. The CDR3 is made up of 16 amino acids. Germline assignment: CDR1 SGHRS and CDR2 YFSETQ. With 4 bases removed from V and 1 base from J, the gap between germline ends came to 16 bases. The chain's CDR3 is CASSLGEVPGTDTQYF. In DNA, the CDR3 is TGCGCCAGCAGCCTGGGCGAGGTACCCGGCACAGATACGCAGTATTTT.

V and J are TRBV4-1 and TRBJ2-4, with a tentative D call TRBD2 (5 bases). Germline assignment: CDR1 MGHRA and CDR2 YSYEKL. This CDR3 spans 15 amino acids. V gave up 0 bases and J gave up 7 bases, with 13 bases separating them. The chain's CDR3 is CASSQDVAGMNIQYF. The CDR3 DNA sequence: TGCGCCAGCAGCCAAGATGTTGCCGGGATGAACATTCAGTACTTC.

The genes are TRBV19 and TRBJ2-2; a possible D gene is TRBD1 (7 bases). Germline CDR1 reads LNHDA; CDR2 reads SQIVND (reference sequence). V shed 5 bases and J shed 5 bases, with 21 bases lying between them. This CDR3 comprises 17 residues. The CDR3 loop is CASSPNTGAGLTGELFF. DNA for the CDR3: TGTGCCAGTAGTCCAAACACAGGGGCGGGATTGACCGGGGAGCTGTTTTTT.